This is a list of T cell receptor beta chains from one sample in a study of intratumoral heterogeneity in liver cancer. Profiling relied on immunoSEQ multiplex PCR, and the TCRdb table lists in-frame clones only, not all of them. The sample shows about 5,900 clones, around two thirds of them seen only once. This specimen consisted of tumor-adjacent normal tissue, obtained before any cancer treatment. The receptors stem from a man aged 65-85 years with hepatocellular carcinoma. The CDR3 runs from the conserved cysteine through the conserved F or W. D genes are given only for firm matches. Size is omitted from some rows. Given values are once, few, many or a class for expanded clones.

>TRBV6-1|TRBJ1-5|few|TRBD1
CASRLTGDNQPQHF
TGTGCCAGCAGGCTAACAGGGGACAATCAGCCCCAGCATTTT
>TRBV5-4|TRBJ1-4|-|-
CASSASDWGEKLFF
TGTGCCAGCAGCGCCTCGGACTGGGGTGAAAAACTGTTTTTT
>TRBV19|TRBJ1-1|once|-
CASSMSRAGNTEAFF
TGTGCCAGTAGTATGTCGCGCGCCGGGAACACTGAAGCTTTCTTT
>TRBV9|TRBJ1-4|-|-
CASSEAQNTKLFF
TGTGCCAGCAGCGAGGCCCAGAACACAAAACTGTTTTTT
>TRBV30|TRBJ2-7|-|-
CAWSVGRAYEQYF
TGTGCCTGGAGTGTAGGTCGGGCCTACGAGCAGTACTTC
>TRBV7-6|TRBJ1-5|-|-
CASSSGVWQGGNQPQHF
TGTGCCAGCAGCTCGGGGGTTTGGCAGGGAGGAAATCAGCCCCAGCATTTT
>TRBV19|TRBJ1-5|-|-
CANPRRGGGDQPQHF
TGTGCCAACCCTAGGCGGGGCGGGGGAGATCAGCCCCAGCATTTT
>TRBV6-5|TRBJ1-4|once|TRBD1
CASSRDSPNEKLFF
TGTGCCAGCAGCCGGGACAGTCCTAATGAAAAACTGTTTTTT
>TRBV5-4|TRBJ1-1|-|-
CASSLGGAPYTEAFF
TGTGCCAGCAGCTTGGGGGGGGCCCCGTACACTGAAGCTTTCTTT
>TRBV7-6|TRBJ1-1|-|-
CASSQTTGYYTEAFF
TGTGCCAGCAGCCAGACCACAGGGTATTACACTGAAGCTTTCTTT
>TRBV9|TRBJ2-3|-|-
CASSGHKVRPDTQYF
TGTGCCAGCAGCGGTCATAAGGTTCGACCAGATACGCAGTATTTT
>TRBV3-1/TRBV3-2|TRBJ2-1|-|-
CASSLHNEQFF
TGTGCCAGCAGCCTACACAATGAGCAGTTCTTC
>TRBV7-8|TRBJ2-3|-|-
CASRGALITDTQYF
TGTGCCAGCAGGGGGGCACTAATCACAGATACGCAGTATTTT
>TRBV9|TRBJ1-2|-|-
CASSVLGSYTF
TGTGCCAGCAGCGTATTAGGGAGCTACACCTTC
>TRBV6-2/TRBV6-3|TRBJ2-7|-|TRBD2
CASSLRGDTYEQYF
TGTGCCAGCAGCTTGCGGGGGGATACCTACGAGCAGTACTTC
>TRBV7-8|TRBJ1-2|few|TRBD1
CASSLDGQDYGYTF
TGTGCCAGCAGCTTAGATGGACAGGACTATGGCTACACCTTC
>TRBV6-5|TRBJ2-7|-|-
CASWGGSQSYEQYF
TGTGCCAGCTGGGGCGGTTCGCAGTCCTACGAGCAGTACTTC
>TRBV28|TRBJ2-4|-|-
CASSQTGGPAKNIQYF
TGTGCCAGCAGTCAAACGGGGGGCCCAGCCAAAAACATTCAGTACTTC
>TRBV19|TRBJ1-5|-|-
CASKMGPGGQPQHF
TGTGCCAGTAAAATGGGACCCGGGGGGCAGCCCCAGCATTTT
>TRBV12-5|TRBJ1-6|-|TRBD1
CASGRDSSNSPLHF
TGTGCTAGTGGCCGGGACAGCAGTAATTCACCCCTCCACTTT
>TRBV6-2/TRBV6-3|TRBJ1-5|-|-
CASSPGTMTRGQPQHF
TGTGCCAGCAGTCCCGGGACGATGACACGCGGTCAGCCCCAGCATTTT
>TRBV9|TRBJ1-3|-|-
CASSVAGPGNTIYF
TGTGCCAGCAGCGTAGCAGGTCCTGGAAACACCATATATTTT
>TRBV7-9|TRBJ1-1|-|-
CASSLAWAGTTEAFF
TGTGCCAGCAGCTTAGCTTGGGCGGGGACCACTGAAGCTTTCTTT
>TRBV5-1|TRBJ1-4|-|TRBD1
CASSLGTGGSEKLFF
TGCGCCAGCAGCTTGGGGACAGGGGGCTCTGAAAAACTGTTTTTT